The next 19 T cell receptor delta chains were all read from a single sample in a study of gamma-delta T cells after stem cell transplantation. TCRdb re-called the RT-PCR reads through CATT. Found here are about 200 delta-chain clones, 4.5% of them singletons; the top ten hold more than 8.5%. Sequences were obtained from gamma-delta T cells. All receptors come from a human donor. It is not recorded whose cells these are; they may come from a transplant donor. This table probably holds off-target reads from a library built for another chain.

This clone was recorded a few times. This sequence joins TRDV1 and TRDJ3; a possible D gene is TRDD3 (6 bases). CDR1 and CDR2 (germline): TSWWSYY, QGS. CDR3 size: 25 residues. Trimming stripped 2 bases from V and 0 bases from J, with 32 bases between. The CDR3 nucleotides read TGTGCTCTTGGGGAAGTTCCTTCTCTATCGTCCACTGGGTCGTGGAGCTCCTGGGACACCCGACAGATGTTTTTC. The encoded protein is CALGEVPSLSSTGSWSSWDTRQMFF.

The chain is built from TRDV2 and TRDJ1; 9 positions agree with TRDD3. Trimming cost V 6 bases and J 0 bases; bases outside gene matches: 13. CDR3 length: 17 amino acids. The germline gives CDR1 GEAIGNYY, CDR2 EKD. The CDR3 nucleotides are TGTGCCTGTAGAAGTTGGGGGATAGCAGCGTACACCGATAAACTCATCTTT. Encoded protein: CACRSWGIAAYTDKLIF.

This clone was observed a few times. The chain links TRDV2 to TRDJ3; TRDD3 agrees at 11 bases. Per the germline V gene, CDR1 is GEAIGNYY and CDR2 is EKD. V was pared by 3 bases and J by 0 bases, with 6 bases of the junction left unmatched. The CDR3 is 19 amino acids. The CDR3 loop reads CACDPLGDRISWDTRQMFF. The CDR3 region has the DNA TGTGCCTGTGACCCACTGGGGGATAGGATCTCCTGGGACACCCGACAGATGTTTTTC.

This clone was observed a few times. V usage is TRDV3 and J usage is TRDJ1; tentatively, D is TRDD3 (5 bases). Germline V lookup: CDR1 TVYSNPD, CDR2 GDNSRS (reference sequence). The CDR3 length is 15 residues. V dropped 2 bases and J dropped 4 bases, with 20 bases sitting between them. CDR3 nucleotides: TGTGCCTTTTCACGTCGAGGGATCGAGGACGATAAACTCATCTTT. Translation gives CAFSRRGIEDDKLIF. The whole variable domain, filled in from reference TRDV3 and TRDJ1, reads CDKVTQSSPDQTVASGSEVVLLCTYDTVYSNPDLFWYRIRPDYSFQFVFYGDNSRSEGADFTQGRFSVKHILTQKAFHLVISPVRTEDSATYYCAFSRRGIEDDKLIFGKGTRVTVEP.

This clone occurred a few times. In DNA, the CDR3 is TGTGCCTGTGACCGTACTGGGGGATGGAACACCGATAAACTCATCTTT. Protein product: CACDRTGGWNTDKLIF. The rearrangement uses TRDV2 and TRDJ1; TRDD3 agrees at 10 bases. Germline values: CDR1 GEAIGNYY, CDR2 EKD. Trimming removed 3 bases from V and 0 bases from J; junction bases left unmatched: 6. This CDR3 comprises 16 residues.

The chain combines TRDV2 with TRDJ3, with 8 bases lining up with TRDD3. This CDR3 contains 19 residues. V was clipped by 0 bases and J by 0 bases; unmatched bases: 6. In germline, CDR1 is GEAIGNYY, CDR2 EKD. The CDR3 sequence is CACDTWGIDRSWDTRQMFF. CDR3 nucleotide sequence: TGTGCCTGTGACACCTGGGGGATTGATCGCTCCTGGGACACCCGACAGATGTTTTTC.

V is TRDV2 and J is TRDJ3; D gene unclear. Germline CDR1 reads GEAIGNYY; CDR2 reads EKD. The CDR3 has 17 amino acids. V shed 1 base and J shed 0 bases, with 9 bases lying between them. CDR3 nucleotide sequence: TGTGCCTGTGACACTCGGGAGGGCTCCTGGGACACCCGACAGATGTTTTTC. The encoded protein is CACDTREGSWDTRQMFF.

In its sample, this clone was seen a few times. The chain employs TRDV2 and TRDJ2; a possible D gene is TRDD3 (6 bases). Trimming cost V 0 bases and J 4 bases, with 8 bases left between them. Germline assignment: CDR1 GEAIGNYY and CDR2 EKD. The CDR3 has 14 residues. The CDR3 DNA sequence: TGTGCCTGTGACACCTGGGGGTCGACAGCACAACTCTTCTTT. Its translation is CACDTWGSTAQLFF.

About this clone itself: At one end, the junction sequence differs from germline, possibly due to a read error. V is TRDV1 and J is TRDJ3; 11 bases align to TRDD3. The germline V gene encodes CDR1 TSWWSYY and CDR2 QGS. The CDR3 has 21 amino acids. The CDR3 region has the DNA TGTGCTCTTAGGGAAGCGTTCCCAACCTGGGGGATACCCTGGGACACCCGACAGATGTTTTTC. Amino acids: CALREAFPTWGIPWDTRQMFF.

This clone was picked up a small number of times. Other DNA sequences from this sample encode an identical CDR3 as well. The rearrangement joins TRDV2 to TRDJ2; 10 bases align to TRDD3. Germline V gene sequence: CDR1 GEAIGNYY, CDR2 EKD. The CDR3 sequence is 14 residues long. Trimming cost V 3 bases and J 5 bases; bases outside gene matches: 2. CDR3 region: CACDLLGDTAQLFF. CDR3 sequence (DNA): TGTGCCTGTGACTTACTGGGGGATACAGCACAACTCTTCTTT.

The chain employs TRDV2 and TRDJ2; TRDD3 matches 9 bases. V lost 2 bases, J lost 5 bases, and 5 bases stayed unmatched. The germline V gene encodes CDR1 GEAIGNYY and CDR2 EKD. The CDR3 runs 15 residues. The CDR3 region has the DNA TGTGCCTGTGACATCCTGGGGGATGGAACAGCACAACTCTTCTTT. This sequence encodes CACDILGDGTAQLFF.

The chain has TRAV29/DV5 and TRDJ1, with TRDD3 identical over 7 bases. The CDR3 totals 11 residues. Germline-derived CDR1 and CDR2 are NSMFDY and ISSIKDK. V was pared by 0 bases and J by 8 bases, with 1 base of the junction left unmatched. CDR3 DNA: TGTGCAGCAAGCGTACTGGGGAAACTCATCTTT. Translating it yields CAASVLGKLIF.

The sample holds a few counts of this clone. CDR3: CALGELGTYGGYEDKLIF. For the CDR3, the DNA is TGTGCTCTTGGGGAACTGGGGACCTATGGGGGATACGAGGATAAACTCATCTTT. The genes are TRDV1 and TRDJ1; 11 bases match TRDD3. This CDR3 has 18 residues. The J segment lost 5 bases and the V segment lost 0 bases, leaving 11 bases of the junction unmatched. CDR1 is TSWWSYY and CDR2 is QGS in the germline V gene.

This clone was picked up a small number of times. The V call is TRDV2, the J call TRDJ1; D not certain. V lost 0 bases to trimming and J lost 4 bases, with 11 bases between them. CDR3 size: 14 residues. CDR1 is GEAIGNYY and CDR2 is EKD in the germline V gene. For the CDR3, the DNA is TGTGCCTGTGACACCGTAGGGGTTCGCGATAAACTCATCTTT. This sequence encodes CACDTVGVRDKLIF.

This clone was counted only a few times. The chain is built from TRDV2 and TRDJ3; D remains unclear. The CDR3 totals 13 residues. V dropped 0 bases and J dropped 4 bases, with 0 bases sitting between them. Germline V CDR1 and CDR2: GEAIGNYY, EKD. CDR3 in amino acids: CACDTWDTRQMFF. CDR3 sequence (DNA): TGTGCCTGTGACACCTGGGACACCCGACAGATGTTTTTC.

V gene TRDV1 combines with J gene TRDJ1; 10 bases map to TRDD3. The germline V gene encodes CDR1 TSWWSYY and CDR2 QGS. This CDR3 contains 18 residues. Unmatched junction bases numbered 8, after V lost 1 base and J lost 0 bases. The chain's CDR3 is CALGERGGYDLYTDKLIF. CDR3 DNA: TGTGCTCTTGGGGAACGCGGGGGATACGATCTGTACACCGATAAACTCATCTTT.

The table lists this clone with a few counts. The rearrangement joins TRDV2 to TRDJ4; a weak D match, TRDD3 (6 bases). The CDR3 loop spans 15 amino acids. Germline V gene sequence: CDR1 GEAIGNYY, CDR2 EKD. With 3 bases removed from V and 0 bases from J, the gap between germline ends came to 16 bases. CDR3 region: CACDPDGGGTRPLIF. In DNA, the CDR3 is TGTGCCTGTGACCCTGACGGGGGAGGGACCAGACCCCTGATCTTT.

This clone was seen more than once but under ten times. The chain couples TRDV1 to TRDJ2; TRDD3 agrees at 12 bases. Germline V lookup: CDR1 TSWWSYY, CDR2 QGS. V gave up 1 base and J gave up 5 bases; unmatched junction bases: 23. CDR3 length: 23 amino acids. In nucleotides, the CDR3 is TGTGCTCTTGGGGAACCTCCTAGCCTCCCAACTGGGGGATACTCAGAGCTTACAGCACAACTCTTCTTT. It codes for CALGEPPSLPTGGYSELTAQLFF.

The chain recombines TRDV2 with TRDJ3; 7 bases line up with TRDD3. The germline V gene has CDR1 GEAIGNYY and CDR2 EKD. J lost 0 bases, V lost 5 bases, and 9 bases had no gene match. This CDR3 has 18 amino acids. The CDR3 loop reads CACVHLGESSWDTRQMFF. The DNA of the CDR3 is TGTGCCTGTGTCCACTTGGGGGAGAGCTCCTGGGACACCCGACAGATGTTTTTC.